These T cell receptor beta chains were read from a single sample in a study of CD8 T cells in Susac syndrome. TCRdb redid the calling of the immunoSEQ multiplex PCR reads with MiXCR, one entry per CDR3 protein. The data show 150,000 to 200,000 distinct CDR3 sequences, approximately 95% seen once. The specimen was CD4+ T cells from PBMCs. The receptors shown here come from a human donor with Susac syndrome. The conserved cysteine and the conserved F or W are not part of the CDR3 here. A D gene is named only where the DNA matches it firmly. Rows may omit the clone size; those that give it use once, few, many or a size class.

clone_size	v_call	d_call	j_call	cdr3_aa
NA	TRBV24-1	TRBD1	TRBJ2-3	ATSVGTATDTQY
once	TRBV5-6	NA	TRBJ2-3	ASSLNQGRGTQY
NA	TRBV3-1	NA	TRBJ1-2	ASSRGGHDYGYT
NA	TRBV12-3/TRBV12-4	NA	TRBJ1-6	ASSPRQGTLNSPLH
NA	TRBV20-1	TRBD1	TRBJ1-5	SARGQGAGKPQH
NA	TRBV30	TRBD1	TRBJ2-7	AWSGDREQY
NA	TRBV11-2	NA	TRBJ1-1	ASSSAGETTEAF
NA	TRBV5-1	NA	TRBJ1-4	ASSLTVRTADEKLF
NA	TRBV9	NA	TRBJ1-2	ASSVDKGLNT
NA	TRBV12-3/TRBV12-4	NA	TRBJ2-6	ASSGPSSGANVLT
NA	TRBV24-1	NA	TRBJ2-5	ATSDTVGGTQY
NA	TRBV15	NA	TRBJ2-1	ATSRDSGLGSVEQF
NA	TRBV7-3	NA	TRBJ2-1	ASSAGHKNNEQF
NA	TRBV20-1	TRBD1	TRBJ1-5	SAKGGEAPGGTQPQH
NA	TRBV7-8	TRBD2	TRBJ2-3	ASSPRDYNTDTQY
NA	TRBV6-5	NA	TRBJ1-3	ASSLARAGNSGNTIY
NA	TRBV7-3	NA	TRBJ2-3	ASSLRSSALSDTQY
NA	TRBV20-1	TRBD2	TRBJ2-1	SARDPRTSGDDYNEQF
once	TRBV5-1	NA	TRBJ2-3	ASSWRGGRTDTQY
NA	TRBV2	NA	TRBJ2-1	ASSVRTSSNNEQF
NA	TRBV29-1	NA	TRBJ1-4	SVGGRVGEKLF
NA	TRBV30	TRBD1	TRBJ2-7	AWSLTGVTYEQY
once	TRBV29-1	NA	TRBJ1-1	SVETRSDIEAF
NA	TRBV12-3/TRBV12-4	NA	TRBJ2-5	ASSFRNQETQY
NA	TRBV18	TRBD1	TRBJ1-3	ASSPKGTGSAGNTIY
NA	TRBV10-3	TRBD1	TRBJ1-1	AISVPGQGIEAF
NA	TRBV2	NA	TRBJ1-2	ASTRVRSYGYT
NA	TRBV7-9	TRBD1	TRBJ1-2	ASSRIPRQGAGYGYT
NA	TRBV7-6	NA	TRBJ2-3	ASSLVHSSTDTQY
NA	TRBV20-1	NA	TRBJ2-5	SASIWGDQETQY
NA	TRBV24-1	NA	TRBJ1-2	ATGLEGQPTAYGYT
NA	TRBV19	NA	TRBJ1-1	ASLKGDTEAF
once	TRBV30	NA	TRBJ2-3	AWSARASTQY
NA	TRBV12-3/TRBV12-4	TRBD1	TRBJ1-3	ASSGQAGNTIY
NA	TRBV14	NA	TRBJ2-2	ASSQVRNTGELF
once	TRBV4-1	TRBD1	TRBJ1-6	ASGDRASYNSPLH
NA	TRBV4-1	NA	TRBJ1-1	ASSQGQGDTEAF
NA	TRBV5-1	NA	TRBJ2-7	ASSLEQGLYEQY
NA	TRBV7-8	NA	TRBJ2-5	ASSFLQGTWETQY
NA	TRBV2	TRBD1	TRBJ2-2	ASRGQGFTGELF
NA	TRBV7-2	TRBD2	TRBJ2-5	ASSWGLAGVETQY
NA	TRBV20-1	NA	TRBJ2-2	SAKGVGELF
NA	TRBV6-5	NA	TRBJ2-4	ASSHTPGPSKNIQY
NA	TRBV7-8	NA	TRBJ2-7	ASSPRREGEQY
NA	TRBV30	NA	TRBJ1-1	AWSLGGLEAEAF
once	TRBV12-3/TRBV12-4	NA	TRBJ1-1	ASSFGPVPEAF
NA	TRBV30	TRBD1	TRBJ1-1	AWIGQGGGPGEAF
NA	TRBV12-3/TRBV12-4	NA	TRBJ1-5	ASSTRQISNQPQH
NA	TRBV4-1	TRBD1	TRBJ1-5	ASSQDGLGTAQNQPQH
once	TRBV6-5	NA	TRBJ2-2	ASSYWGVGTGELF
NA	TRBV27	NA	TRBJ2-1	ASSQDREPYNEQF
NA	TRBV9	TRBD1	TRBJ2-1	ASSVEQGANEQF
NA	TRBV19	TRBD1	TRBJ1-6	ASRGQGESPLH
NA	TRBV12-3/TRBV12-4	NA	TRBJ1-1	ASSRGPGSFEAF
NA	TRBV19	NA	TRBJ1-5	ASSRPGANQPQH
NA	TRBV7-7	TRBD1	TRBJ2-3	ASSRDRMTDTQY
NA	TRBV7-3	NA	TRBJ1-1	ASSSGGGFTEAF